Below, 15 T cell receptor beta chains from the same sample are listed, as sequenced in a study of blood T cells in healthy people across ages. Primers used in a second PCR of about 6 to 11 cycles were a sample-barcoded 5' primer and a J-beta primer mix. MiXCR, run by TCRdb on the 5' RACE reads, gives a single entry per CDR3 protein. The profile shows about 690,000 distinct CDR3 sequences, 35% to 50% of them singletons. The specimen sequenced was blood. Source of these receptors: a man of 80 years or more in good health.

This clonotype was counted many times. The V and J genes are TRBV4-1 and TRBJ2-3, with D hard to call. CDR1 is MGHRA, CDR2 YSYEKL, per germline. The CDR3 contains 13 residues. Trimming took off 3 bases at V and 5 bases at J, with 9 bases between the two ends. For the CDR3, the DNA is TGCGCCAGCAGCCACGATAGGAGAGATACGCAGTATTTT. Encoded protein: CASSHDRRDTQYF.

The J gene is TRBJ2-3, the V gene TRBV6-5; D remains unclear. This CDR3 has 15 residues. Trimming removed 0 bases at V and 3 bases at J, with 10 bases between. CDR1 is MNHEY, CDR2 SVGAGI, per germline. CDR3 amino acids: CASSYSRVGTDTQYF. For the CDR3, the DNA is TGTGCCAGCAGTTACTCTCGGGTTGGTACAGATACGCAGTATTTT.

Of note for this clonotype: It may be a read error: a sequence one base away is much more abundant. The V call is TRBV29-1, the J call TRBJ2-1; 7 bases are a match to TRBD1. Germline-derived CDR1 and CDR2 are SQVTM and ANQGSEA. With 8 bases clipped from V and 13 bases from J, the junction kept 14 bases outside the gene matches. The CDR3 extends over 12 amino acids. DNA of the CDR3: TGCAGCACTGACAGGGTCGGAGAGACCCAGTTCTTC. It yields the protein CSTDRVGETQFF.

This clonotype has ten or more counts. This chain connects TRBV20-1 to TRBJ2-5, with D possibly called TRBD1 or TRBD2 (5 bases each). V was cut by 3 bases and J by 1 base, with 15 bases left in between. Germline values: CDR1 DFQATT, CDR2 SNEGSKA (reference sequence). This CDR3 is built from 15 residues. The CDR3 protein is CSASSGQSIQETQYF. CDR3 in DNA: TGCAGTGCTAGTTCGGGGCAGTCAATCCAAGAGACCCAGTACTTC.

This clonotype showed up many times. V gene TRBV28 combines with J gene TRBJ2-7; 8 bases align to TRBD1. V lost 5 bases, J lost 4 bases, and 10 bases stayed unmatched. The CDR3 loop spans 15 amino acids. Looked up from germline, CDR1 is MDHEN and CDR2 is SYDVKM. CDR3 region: CASSVDRGERYEQYF. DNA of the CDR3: TGTGCCAGCAGTGTAGACAGGGGAGAGCGATACGAGCAGTACTTC.

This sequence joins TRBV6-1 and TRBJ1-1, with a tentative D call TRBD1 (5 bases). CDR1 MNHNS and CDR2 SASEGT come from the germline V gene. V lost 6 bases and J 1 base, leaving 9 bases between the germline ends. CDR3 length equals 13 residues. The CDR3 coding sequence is TGTGCCAGCAGACGAGGGACGAACACTGAAGCTTTCTTT. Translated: CASRRGTNTEAFF.

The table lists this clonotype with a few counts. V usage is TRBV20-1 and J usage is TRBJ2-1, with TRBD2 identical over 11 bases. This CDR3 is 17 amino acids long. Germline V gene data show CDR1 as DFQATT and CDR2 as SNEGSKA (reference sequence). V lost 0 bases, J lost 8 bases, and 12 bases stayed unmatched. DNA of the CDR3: TGCAGTGCTAGAGATCCCTCGGTAGCGGGAGGGCTCGATGAGCAGTTCTTC. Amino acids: CSARDPSVAGGLDEQFF.

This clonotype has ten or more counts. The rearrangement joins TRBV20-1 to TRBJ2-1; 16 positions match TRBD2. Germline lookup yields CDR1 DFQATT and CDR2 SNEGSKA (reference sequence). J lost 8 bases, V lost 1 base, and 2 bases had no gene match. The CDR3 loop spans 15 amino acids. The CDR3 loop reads CSARVGTSGGDEQFF. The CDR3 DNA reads TGCAGTGCTAGAGTTGGGACTAGCGGGGGGGATGAGCAGTTCTTC.

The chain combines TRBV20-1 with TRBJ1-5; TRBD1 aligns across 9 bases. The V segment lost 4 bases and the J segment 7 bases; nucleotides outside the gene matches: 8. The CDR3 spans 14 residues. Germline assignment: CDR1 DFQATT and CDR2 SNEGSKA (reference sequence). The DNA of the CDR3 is TGCAGTGCTACCCCGGGGACAGGGAAACAGCCCCAGCATTTT. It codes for CSATPGTGKQPQHF.

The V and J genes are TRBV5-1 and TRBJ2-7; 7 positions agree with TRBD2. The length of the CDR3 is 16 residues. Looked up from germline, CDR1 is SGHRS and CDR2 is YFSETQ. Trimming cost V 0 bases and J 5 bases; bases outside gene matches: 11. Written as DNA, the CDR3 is TGCGCCAGCAGCTTGGGATCACTGGGGGGGAGAAACGAGCAGTACTTC. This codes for CASSLGSLGGRNEQYF.

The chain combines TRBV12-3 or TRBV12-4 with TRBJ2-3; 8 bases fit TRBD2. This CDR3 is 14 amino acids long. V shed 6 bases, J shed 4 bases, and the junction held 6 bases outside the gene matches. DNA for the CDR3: TGTGCCAGCAGAGTAGCGGGGAGCCCAGATACGCAGTATTTT. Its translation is CASRVAGSPDTQYF.

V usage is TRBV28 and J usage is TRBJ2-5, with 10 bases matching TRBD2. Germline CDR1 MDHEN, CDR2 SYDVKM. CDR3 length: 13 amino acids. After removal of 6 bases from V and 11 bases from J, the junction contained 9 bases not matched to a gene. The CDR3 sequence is CASRLAGYNEQYF. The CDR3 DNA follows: TGTGCCAGCAGACTAGCGGGATACAATGAGCAGTACTTC. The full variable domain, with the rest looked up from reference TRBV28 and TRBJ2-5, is DVKVTQSSRYLVKRTGEKVFLECVQDMDHENMFWYRQDPGLGLRLIYFSYDVKMKEKGDIPEGYSVSREKKERFSLILESASTNQTSMYLCASRLAGYNEQYFGPGTRLLVL.

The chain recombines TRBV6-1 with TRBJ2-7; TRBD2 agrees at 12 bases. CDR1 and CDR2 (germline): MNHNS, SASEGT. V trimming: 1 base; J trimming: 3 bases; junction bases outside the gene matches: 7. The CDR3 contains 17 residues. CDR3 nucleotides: TGTGCCAGCAGTGAAGGGACTAGCGGGGCCTGGGACTACGAGCAGTACTTC. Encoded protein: CASSEGTSGAWDYEQYF.

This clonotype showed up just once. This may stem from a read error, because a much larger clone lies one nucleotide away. The CDR3 bases are TGTGCCAGCAGCGTGGCCGGGGGAGGAGATACGCAGTATTTT. Residues: CASSVAGGGDTQYF. V usage is TRBV5-5 and J usage is TRBJ2-3; weak D call: TRBD2 (6 bases). The CDR3 contains 14 residues. V was pared by 4 bases and J by 5 bases, with 14 bases between. Germline CDR1 is SGHKS and CDR2 is YYEKEE (reference sequence).

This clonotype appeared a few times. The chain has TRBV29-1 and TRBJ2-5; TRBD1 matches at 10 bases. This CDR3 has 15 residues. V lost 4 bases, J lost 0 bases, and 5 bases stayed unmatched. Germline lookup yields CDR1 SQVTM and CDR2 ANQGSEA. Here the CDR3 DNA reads TGCAGCGTTGCTCCGGGACAGGGGTACCAAGAGACCCAGTACTTC. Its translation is CSVAPGQGYQETQYF.